The clone carrying this TCR beta chain has ten or more counts. Its antigen is still unknown. Germline CDR1 reads DFQATT; CDR2 reads SNEGSKA (reference sequence). The ends were cut back, 0 bases at V and 1 base at J, with 6 bases in the middle. The CDR3 sequence is 13 residues long. These data originate in a study of T cell repertoires in cytomegalovirus infection. Study outcomes and limitations: Summed frequency of shared TCR beta families picked out CMV carriers who also had the relevant HLA.

TCRdb reprocessed the reads via MiXCR and lists one record per CDR3 protein. The sample includes approximately 340,000 distinct CDR3 sequences, approximately 32% seen only once; the top ten take 20%. This sequence originates from a human donor in good health (CMV status not recorded). Some clones in this sample may be carry-over from other donors' samples. The gene calls are TRBV20-1 and TRBJ2-5; D unresolved. The sample was cultured PBMCs, taken from culture after CMV antigen stimulation. CDR3 bases: TGCAGTGCTAGAGACGCGAGCCAAGAGACCCAGTACTTC. It yields the protein CSARDASQETQYF.